Below are 11 T cell receptor beta chains sequenced from a single sample in a study of control samples from healthy donors and cancer patients. Some clones are missing from TCRdb's copy, which holds only in-frame ones; the method was immunoSEQ multiplex PCR. Among approximately 140,000 clones, approximately 93% were seen once, and the ten largest hold about 5.8%. The specimen was blood. The origin of the receptors is a man aged 18 to 35 in good health.

The J gene is TRBJ1-1, the V gene TRBV7-2, with TRBD1 matching 8 bases. Germline CDR1 and CDR2: SGHTA and FQGNSA. The V segment lost 5 bases and the J segment 0 bases; nucleotides outside the gene matches: 11. The CDR3 is 17 residues long. DNA of the CDR3: TGTGCCAGCAGCCCGCGTAGACAGGGGAGCATGAACACTGAAGCTTTCTTT. It specifies CASSPRRQGSMNTEAFF.

CDR3 in DNA: TGTGCCAGCAGTGACAGGGGGGACAATGAGCAGTTCTTC. Translating it yields CASSDRGDNEQFF. The chain employs TRBV27 and TRBJ2-1; 9 bases are a match to TRBD1. CDR1 is MNHEY and CDR2 is SMNVEV in the germline V gene (reference sequence). The ends lost 5 bases at V and 5 bases at J; junction bases unmatched: 1. The CDR3 extends over 13 amino acids.

The gene calls are TRBV6-1 and TRBJ1-1; 7 bases are a match to TRBD1. The CDR3 length is 18 residues. From germline, CDR1 is MNHNS and CDR2 SASEGT. The ends lost 4 bases at V and 4 bases at J; junction bases unmatched: 18. The CDR3 sequence: CASSGGTPADRHLTEAFF. In DNA form, the CDR3 reads TGTGCCAGCAGTGGGGGTACACCCGCGGACAGGCACCTCACTGAAGCTTTCTTT.

V gene TRBV5-4 combines with J gene TRBJ2-5; no definite D call. The CDR3 runs to 14 residues. Germline V lookup: CDR1 SGHNT, CDR2 YYREEE (reference sequence). Trimming cost V 1 base and J 0 bases, with 7 bases left between them. Here the CDR3 reads CASSLRQDQETQYF. The CDR3 region has the DNA TGTGCCAGCAGCTTGAGGCAAGACCAAGAGACCCAGTACTTC.

This rearrangement joins TRBV4-2 to TRBJ2-7, with 13 bases that match TRBD2. The germline V gene encodes CDR1 LGHNA and CDR2 YNFKEQ. This CDR3 contains 16 residues. J was trimmed by 1 base and V by 3 bases; bases with no gene match: 3. DNA for the CDR3: TGTGCCAGCAGCCATGGGGGACTAGCGGGATCCTACGAGCAGTACTTC. Translating gives CASSHGGLAGSYEQYF.

The chain couples TRBV7-6 to TRBJ2-2; 9 bases match TRBD2. The V and J ends lost 5 bases and 5 bases, in that order; junction bases with no gene match: 6. Germline assignment: CDR1 SGHVS and CDR2 FNYEAQ. The CDR3 consists of 15 residues. CDR3: CASSPPAGGTGELFF. The CDR3 DNA is TGTGCCAGCAGCCCTCCCGCGGGAGGGACCGGGGAGCTGTTTTTT.

This chain uses TRBV11-3 with TRBJ2-1; D unclear. CDR3 length equals 13 residues. V lost 3 bases and J lost 5, with 8 bases in between. From germline, CDR1 is SGHNT and CDR2 YENEEA. CDR3 DNA: TGTGCCAGCAGCTTGGTTGGGGACAATGAGCAGTTCTTC. It translates to CASSLVGDNEQFF.

V gene TRBV5-1 combines with J gene TRBJ2-6; D remains unclear. Looked up from germline, CDR1 is SGHRS and CDR2 is YFSETQ. Trimming took 0 bases from V and 2 from J, leaving 6 bases between them. This CDR3 comprises 15 residues. The CDR3 spells CASSLAVAGANVLTF. DNA for the CDR3: TGCGCCAGCAGCTTGGCGGTTGCTGGGGCCAACGTCCTGACTTTC.

The chain recombines TRBV9 with TRBJ2-7; no clear D. Germline V CDR1 and CDR2: SGDLS, YYNGEE. CDR3 length equals 14 residues. V was shortened by 3 bases and J by 2 bases, with 12 bases between the two germline ends. The CDR3 DNA sequence: TGTGCCAGCAGCGGTTCGTCCCGGGCCTACGAGCAGTACTTC. It yields the protein CASSGSSRAYEQYF. Based on the CDR3 plus reference TRBV9 and TRBJ2-7, the full variable domain is DSGVTQTPKHLITATGQRVTLRCSPRSGDLSVYWYQQSLDQGLQFLIQYYNGEERAKGNILERFSAQQFPDLHSELNLSSLELGDSALYFCASSGSSRAYEQYFGPGTRLTVT.

The rearrangement links TRBV7-9 to TRBJ1-5; D not resolved. The germline CDR1 and CDR2 sequences are SEHNR and FQNEAQ (reference sequence). Trimming stripped 5 bases from V and 7 bases from J, with 15 bases between. This CDR3 spans 14 amino acids. This CDR3 is CASSPRGERQPQHF. The DNA for the CDR3 is TGTGCCAGCAGCCCCCGCGGGGAACGACAGCCCCAGCATTTT.

CDR3 DNA: TGTGCCAGTAGTATAGGACTAGCGGGAGCATTAAATGAGCAGTTCTTC. Encoded protein: CASSIGLAGALNEQFF. The chain joins TRBV19 to TRBJ2-1; 12 nucleotides line up with TRBD2. This CDR3 has 16 amino acids. Germline lookup yields CDR1 LNHDA and CDR2 SQIVND (reference sequence). The V segment lost 1 base and the J segment 7 bases; nucleotides outside the gene matches: 5.